This T cell receptor (beta chain) was captured in a study of T-cell reconstitution after alpha-beta-depleted transplantation in children. Overall study findings and caveats: The origin of alpha-beta T cells about two months after transplant was reportedly several hundred expanded graft clones. The high TCRbeta diversity at day 60 in some patients came from surviving recipient T cells and thymic progenitors.

This clonotype has at least ten counts. Its antigen is unidentified. V lost 5 bases, J lost 4 bases, and 7 bases stayed unmatched. Looked up from germline, CDR1 is KGHSH and CDR2 is LQKENI. This CDR3 has 14 residues. Preparation of the TCRbeta library was carried out with unique molecular identifiers. In TCRdb, the PCR reads were re-called with MiXCR into one record per CDR3 protein. The sample consists of fewer than 700,000 distinct CDR3 sequences, 10% to 15% of them appearing once. The chain employs TRBV18 and TRBJ1-2; the match to TRBD1 covers 7 bases. The sample in question was PBMCs, mostly from graft donor cells, obtained 360 days after TCRalphabeta/CD19-depleted stem cell transplant. The origin of this receptor is a male patient aged 10 to 17 who had a stem cell transplant for acute myeloid leukemia, so the T cells may come from the graft donor. The CDR3 loop is CASSGDRELYGYTF. CDR3 DNA: TGTGCCAGCTCAGGAGACAGGGAGCTCTATGGCTACACCTTC.